Sequencing of this T cell receptor beta chain was carried out in a study of blood T cell repertoires in COVID-19. TCRdb's copy holds only in-frame clones and misses some; the assay was immunoSEQ multiplex PCR. The sample records 190,000 or so clones, approximately 84% being singletons. This CDR3 spans 19 amino acids. CDR1 is SGHTA and CDR2 is FQGNSA in the germline V gene. V dropped 5 bases and J dropped 7; count of bases not matched to a gene: 18. The specimen was PBMCs or T cells enriched from blood (not recorded which). The chain employs TRBV7-2 and TRBJ2-3; 13 nucleotides line up with TRBD2. This clonotype originated in a man in his forties or fifties who had recovered from COVID-19. The CDR3 DNA is TGTGCCAGCAGCCCGAGCGGGACTAGCGGGGCCTTCGCTGGAAATACGCAGTATTTT. The encoded protein is CASSPSGTSGAFAGNTQYF.